This T cell receptor beta chain was obtained from a study of OX40 agonist ivuxolimab in advanced cancers. This table comes from immunoSEQ multiplex PCR, and its TCRdb copy is limited to in-frame clones, with some not included. The repertoire holds approximately 70,000 clones, with around 90% as singletons. The length of the CDR3 is 15 residues. CDR1 and CDR2 from the germline V gene are SGDLS and YYNGEE. V shed 3 bases and J 4 bases; nucleotides not matched to a gene: 9. The material sequenced was CD4+ or CD8+ T cells sorted from blood, taken in a trial of the OX40 agonist ivuxolimab. V gene TRBV9 combines with J gene TRBJ2-7, with TRBD2 matching 8 bases. This TCR came from an adult with an advanced solid tumor such as melanoma, head and neck, liver or kidney cancer. In DNA form, the CDR3 reads TGTGCCAGCAGCGCGGGGAGCGGGAGCGGTTACGAGCAGTACTTC. This sequence encodes CASSAGSGSGYEQYF. The variable domain in full, with the rest retrieved from reference TRBV9 and TRBJ2-7, is DSGVTQTPKHLITATGQRVTLRCSPRSGDLSVYWYQQSLDQGLQFLIQYYNGEERAKGNILERFSAQQFPDLHSELNLSSLELGDSALYFCASSAGSGSGYEQYFGPGTRLTVT.